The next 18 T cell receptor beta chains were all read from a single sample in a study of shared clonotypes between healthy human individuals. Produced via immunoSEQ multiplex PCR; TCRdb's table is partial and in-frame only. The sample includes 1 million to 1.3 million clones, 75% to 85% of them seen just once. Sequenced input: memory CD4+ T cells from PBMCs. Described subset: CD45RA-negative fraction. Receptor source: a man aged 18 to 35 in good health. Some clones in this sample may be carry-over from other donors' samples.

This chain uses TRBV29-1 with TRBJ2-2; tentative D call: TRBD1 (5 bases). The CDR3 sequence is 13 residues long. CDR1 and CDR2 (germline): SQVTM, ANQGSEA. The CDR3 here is CTGRATNTGELFF. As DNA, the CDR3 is TGCACCGGCAGGGCGACGAACACCGGGGAGCTGTTTTTT.

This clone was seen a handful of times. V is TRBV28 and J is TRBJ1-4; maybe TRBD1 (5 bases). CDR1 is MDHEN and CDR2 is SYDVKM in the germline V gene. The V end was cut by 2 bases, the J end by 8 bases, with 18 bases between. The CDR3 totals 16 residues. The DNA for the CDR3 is TGTGCCAGCAGTTTAACTCCCCCCGGGGGAAGGGAAAAACTGTTTTTT. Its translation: CASSLTPPGGREKLFF.

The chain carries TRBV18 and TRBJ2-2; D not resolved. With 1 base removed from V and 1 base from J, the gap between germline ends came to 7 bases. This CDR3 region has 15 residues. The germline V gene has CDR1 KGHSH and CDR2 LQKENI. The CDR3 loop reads CASSPRQMNTGELFF. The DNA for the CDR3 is TGTGCCAGCTCACCACGGCAAATGAACACCGGGGAGCTGTTTTTT.

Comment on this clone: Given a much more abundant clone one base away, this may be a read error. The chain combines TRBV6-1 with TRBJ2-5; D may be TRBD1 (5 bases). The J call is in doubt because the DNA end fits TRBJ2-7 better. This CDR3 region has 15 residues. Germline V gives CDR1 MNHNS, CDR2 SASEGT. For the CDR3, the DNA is TGTGCCAGCAGTGACCCCAAGGGGCAGGGCTACGAGCAGTACTTC. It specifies CASSDPKGQGYEQYF.

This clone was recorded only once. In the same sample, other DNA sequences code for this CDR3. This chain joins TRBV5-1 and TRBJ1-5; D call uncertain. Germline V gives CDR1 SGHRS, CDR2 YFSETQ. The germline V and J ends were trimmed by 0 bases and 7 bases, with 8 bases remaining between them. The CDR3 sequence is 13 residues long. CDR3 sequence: CASSLVLGQPQHF. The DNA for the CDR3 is TGCGCCAGCAGCTTGGTCTTGGGGCAGCCCCAGCATTTT.

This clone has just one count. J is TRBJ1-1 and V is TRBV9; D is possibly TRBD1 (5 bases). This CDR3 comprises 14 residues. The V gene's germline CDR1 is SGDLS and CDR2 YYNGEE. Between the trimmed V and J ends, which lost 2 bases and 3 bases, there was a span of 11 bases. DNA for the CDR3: TGTGCCAGCAGCGTTTTTGACAGCTACACTGAAGCTTTCTTT. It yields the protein CASSVFDSYTEAFF.

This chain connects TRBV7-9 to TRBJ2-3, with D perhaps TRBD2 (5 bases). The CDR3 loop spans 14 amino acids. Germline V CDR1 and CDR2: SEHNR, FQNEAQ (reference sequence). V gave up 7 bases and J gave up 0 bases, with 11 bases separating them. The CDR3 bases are TGTGCCAGCATCGTTAGCGCTAGCACAGATACGCAGTATTTT. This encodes CASIVSASTDTQYF.

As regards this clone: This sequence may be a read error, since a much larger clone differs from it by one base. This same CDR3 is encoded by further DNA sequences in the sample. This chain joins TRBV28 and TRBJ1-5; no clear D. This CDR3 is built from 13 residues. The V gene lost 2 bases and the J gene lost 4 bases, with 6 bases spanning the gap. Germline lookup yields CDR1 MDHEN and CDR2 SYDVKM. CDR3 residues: CASSLDGNQPQHF. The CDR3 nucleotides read TGTGCCAGCAGTTTAGACGGGAATCAGCCCCAGCATTTT.

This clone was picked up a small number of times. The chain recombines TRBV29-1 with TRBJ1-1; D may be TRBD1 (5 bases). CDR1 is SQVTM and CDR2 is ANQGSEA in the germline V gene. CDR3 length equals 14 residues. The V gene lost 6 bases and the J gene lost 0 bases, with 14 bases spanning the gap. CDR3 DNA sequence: TGCAGCGTGGGGCGACGGGAGGTGAACACTGAAGCTTTCTTT. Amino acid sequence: CSVGRREVNTEAFF.

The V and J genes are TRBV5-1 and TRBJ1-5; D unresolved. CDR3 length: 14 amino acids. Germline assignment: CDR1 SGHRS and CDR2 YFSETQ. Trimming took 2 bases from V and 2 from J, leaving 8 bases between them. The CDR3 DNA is TGCGCCAGCAGCTTAGGGTTTGGCAATCAGCCCCAGCATTTT. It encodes CASSLGFGNQPQHF. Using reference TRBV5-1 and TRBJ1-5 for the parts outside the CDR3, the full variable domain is KAGVTQTPRYLIKTRGQQVTLSCSPISGHRSVSWYQQTPGQGLQFLFEYFSETQRNKGNFPGRFSGRQFSNSRSEMNVSTLELGDSALYLCASSLGFGNQPQHFGDGTRLSIL.

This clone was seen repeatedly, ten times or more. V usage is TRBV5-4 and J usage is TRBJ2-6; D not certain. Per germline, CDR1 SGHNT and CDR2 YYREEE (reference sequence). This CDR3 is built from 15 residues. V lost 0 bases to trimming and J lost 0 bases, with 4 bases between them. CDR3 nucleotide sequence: TGTGCCAGCAGCTTGGAGGTCTCTGGGGCCAACGTCCTGACTTTC. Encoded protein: CASSLEVSGANVLTF.

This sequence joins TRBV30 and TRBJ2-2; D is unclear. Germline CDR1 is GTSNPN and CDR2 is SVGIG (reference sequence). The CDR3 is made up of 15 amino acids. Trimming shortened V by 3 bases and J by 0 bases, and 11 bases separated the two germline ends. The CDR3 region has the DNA TGTGCCTGGAGATCGTGGCTAGCGAACACCGGGGAGCTGTTTTTT. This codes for CAWRSWLANTGELFF.

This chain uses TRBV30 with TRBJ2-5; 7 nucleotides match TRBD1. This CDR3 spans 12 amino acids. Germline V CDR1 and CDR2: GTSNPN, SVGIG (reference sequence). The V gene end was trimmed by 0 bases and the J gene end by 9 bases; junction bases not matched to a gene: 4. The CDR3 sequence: CAWSVRQGAQYF. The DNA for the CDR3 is TGTGCCTGGAGTGTAAGGCAGGGGGCCCAGTACTTC.

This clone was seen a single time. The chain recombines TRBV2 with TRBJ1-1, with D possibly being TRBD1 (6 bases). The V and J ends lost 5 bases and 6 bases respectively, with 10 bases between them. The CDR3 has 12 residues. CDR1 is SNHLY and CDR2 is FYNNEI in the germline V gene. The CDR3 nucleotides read TGTGCCAGCAGTACACAGGGCCCTGAAGCTTTCTTT. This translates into CASSTQGPEAFF.

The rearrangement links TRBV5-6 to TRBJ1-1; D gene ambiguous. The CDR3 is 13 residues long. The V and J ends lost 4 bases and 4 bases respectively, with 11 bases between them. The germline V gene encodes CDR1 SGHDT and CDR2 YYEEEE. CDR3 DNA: TGTGCCAGCAGCGAGACTGGGAGCACTGAAGCTTTCTTT. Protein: CASSETGSTEAFF.

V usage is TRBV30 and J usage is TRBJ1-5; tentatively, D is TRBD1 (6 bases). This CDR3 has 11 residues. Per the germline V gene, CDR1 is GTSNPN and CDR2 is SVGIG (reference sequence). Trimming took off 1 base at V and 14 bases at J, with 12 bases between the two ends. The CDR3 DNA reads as TGTGCCTGGAGTGATTTAGGACAGAAGCATTTT. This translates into CAWSDLGQKHF.

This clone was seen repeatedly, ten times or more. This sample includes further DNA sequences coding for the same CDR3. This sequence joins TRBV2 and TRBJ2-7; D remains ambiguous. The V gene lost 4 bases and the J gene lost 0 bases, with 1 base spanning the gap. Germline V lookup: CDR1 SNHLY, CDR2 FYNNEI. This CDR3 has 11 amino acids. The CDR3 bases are TGTGCCAGCAGTGTCTCCTACGAGCAGTACTTC. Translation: CASSVSYEQYF.

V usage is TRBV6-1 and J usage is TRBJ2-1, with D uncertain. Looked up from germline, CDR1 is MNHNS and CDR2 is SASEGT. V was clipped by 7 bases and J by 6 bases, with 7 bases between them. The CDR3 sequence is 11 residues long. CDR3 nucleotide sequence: TGTGCCAGCATCAGAGGCAATGAGCAGTTCTTC. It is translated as CASIRGNEQFF.